A selection of T cell receptor beta chains follows, all from one sample in a study of cytomegalovirus exposure and HLA in healthy donors. Libraries were prepared by immunoSEQ multiplex PCR; TCRdb keeps only in-frame clonotypes and omits some of them. The data contain about 120,000 clones, approximately 80% of them seen just once; the ten biggest clones take up approximately 6.3%. The sequenced sample consisted of PBMCs. These receptors originate from a man aged 18 to 29 in good health and CMV-seropositive. Each CDR3 is given with its conserved first and last residue. Fields, in order: J gene, V gene, clone size, D gene, CDR3 DNA, CDR3 protein. The D gene is left open where the match is weak. Size is omitted from some rows. Given values are once, few, many or a class for expanded clones.

TRBJ1-5	TRBV7-6	NA	TRBD1	TGTGCCAGCAGCACCTCGACAGGGGCCTTCAATCAGCCCCAGCATTTT	CASSTSTGAFNQPQHF
TRBJ1-3	TRBV19	once	NA	TGTGCCAGTAGTTTCGGGACATTCGTCTCTGGAAACACCATATATTTT	CASSFGTFVSGNTIYF
TRBJ1-1	TRBV5-1	NA	TRBD1	TGCGCCAGCGGACAGGGGGCAGGAGGCACTGAAGCTTTCTTT	CASGQGAGGTEAFF
TRBJ2-3	TRBV4-1	NA	TRBD1	TGCGCCAGCAGCCGGGAAAACAGGGGTGGCACAGATACGCAGTATTTT	CASSRENRGGTDTQYF
TRBJ2-3	TRBV18	NA	TRBD1	TGTGCCAGCTCACCTGGGACAGGGGGAGATACGCAGTATTTT	CASSPGTGGDTQYF
TRBJ2-4	TRBV19	few	TRBD1	TGTGCCAGTACTACTAGAGGGACAGCAAACATTCAGTACTTC	CASTTRGTANIQYF
TRBJ2-1	TRBV9	NA	TRBD2	TGTGCCAGCAGCGTAGGACTAGCAGACTACAATGAGCAGTTCTTC	CASSVGLADYNEQFF
TRBJ2-7	TRBV4-1	NA	NA	TGCGCCAGCAGCCAAGAAATCTACTACGAGCAGTACTTC	CASSQEIYYEQYF
TRBJ1-1	TRBV6-5	NA	TRBD1	TGTGCCAGCAGTTACTCCGGGACAGGGGGGAACACTGAAGCTTTCTTT	CASSYSGTGGNTEAFF
TRBJ2-1	TRBV6-5	NA	TRBD2	TGTGCCAGCAGTACAGCGGGGGGGGGCGATGAGCAGTTCTTC	CASSTAGGGDEQFF
TRBJ2-7	TRBV30	once	NA	TGTGCCTGGAGTAGGACAGTCCCCCACGAGCAGTACTTC	CAWSRTVPHEQYF
TRBJ2-3	TRBV5-4	NA	NA	TGTGCCAGCAGCCCGGGGAACGGGGGGCGTAGTGCAGATACGCAGTATTTT	CASSPGNGGRSADTQYF
TRBJ1-3	TRBV15	NA	NA	TGTGCCACCAGCAGAGATGGCAGCTCTGGAAACACCATATATTTT	CATSRDGSSGNTIYF
TRBJ2-7	TRBV4-1	NA	TRBD1	TGCGCCAGCAGCCAACCTACCGGGACAGGGACCTACGAGCAGTACTTC	CASSQPTGTGTYEQYF
TRBJ2-7	TRBV6-5	NA	NA	TGTGCCAGCAGTTACTCGAGCCGCTACGAGCAGTACTTC	CASSYSSRYEQYF
TRBJ1-2	TRBV25-1	few	TRBD1	TGTGCCAGCACCGGGACAGGGGCATTGAACTATGGCTACACCTTC	CASTGTGALNYGYTF
TRBJ1-2	TRBV30	few	NA	TGTGCCTGGACGATGGACAGCCATTTCGCCTATGGCTACACCTTC	CAWTMDSHFAYGYTF